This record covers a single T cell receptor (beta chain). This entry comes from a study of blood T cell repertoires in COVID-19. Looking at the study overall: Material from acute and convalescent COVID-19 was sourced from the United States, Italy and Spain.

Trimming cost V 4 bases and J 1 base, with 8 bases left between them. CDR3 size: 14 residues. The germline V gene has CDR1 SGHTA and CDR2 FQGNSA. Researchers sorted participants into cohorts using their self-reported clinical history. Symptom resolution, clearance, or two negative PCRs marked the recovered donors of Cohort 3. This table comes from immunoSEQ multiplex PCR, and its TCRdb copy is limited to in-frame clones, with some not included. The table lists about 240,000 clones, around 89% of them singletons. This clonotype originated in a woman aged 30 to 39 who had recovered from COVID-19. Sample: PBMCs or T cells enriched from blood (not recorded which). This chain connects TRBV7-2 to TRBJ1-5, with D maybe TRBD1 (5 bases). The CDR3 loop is CASSSRQSNQPQHF. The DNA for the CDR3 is TGTGCCAGCAGCTCAAGACAGAGCAATCAGCCCCAGCATTTT. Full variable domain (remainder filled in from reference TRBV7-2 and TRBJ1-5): GAGVSQSPSNKVTEKGKDVELRCDPISGHTALYWYRQSLGQGLEFLIYFQGNSAPDKSGLPSDRFSAERTGGSVSTLTIQRTQQEDSAVYLCASSSRQSNQPQHFGDGTRLSIL.